This T cell receptor beta chain was sequenced in a study of tumor and adjacent non-tumor tissue in lung cancer. This clonotype has only a few counts. Its specificity is unknown. J was trimmed by 2 bases and V by 8 bases; bases with no gene match: 9. Per germline, CDR1 SNHLY and CDR2 FYNNEI. This CDR3 is built from 15 residues. The study, taken as a whole, reports: Tumor TCR diversity, when higher, was linked to shorter survival.

The template was RNA from unsorted bulk tissue. Distant lung tissue was collected more than 3 cm away from the tumor edge. The library came from three nested PCR rounds adapted from ARM-PCR protocols. A single record per CDR3 protein comes from TCRdb applying MiXCR to the multiplex PCR reads. The sample records about 86,000 distinct CDR3 sequences, about 77% being singletons. The chain joins TRBV2 to TRBJ2-3; 8 bases map to TRBD2. The sequencing input was distant non-tumor lung tissue. The receptor's source is a woman aged 50 to 65 with non-small cell lung cancer. DNA of the CDR3: TGTGCCAGCTCCCGCGGGAGGTGGGACACAGATACGCAGTATTTT. Its translation: CASSRGRWDTDTQYF.